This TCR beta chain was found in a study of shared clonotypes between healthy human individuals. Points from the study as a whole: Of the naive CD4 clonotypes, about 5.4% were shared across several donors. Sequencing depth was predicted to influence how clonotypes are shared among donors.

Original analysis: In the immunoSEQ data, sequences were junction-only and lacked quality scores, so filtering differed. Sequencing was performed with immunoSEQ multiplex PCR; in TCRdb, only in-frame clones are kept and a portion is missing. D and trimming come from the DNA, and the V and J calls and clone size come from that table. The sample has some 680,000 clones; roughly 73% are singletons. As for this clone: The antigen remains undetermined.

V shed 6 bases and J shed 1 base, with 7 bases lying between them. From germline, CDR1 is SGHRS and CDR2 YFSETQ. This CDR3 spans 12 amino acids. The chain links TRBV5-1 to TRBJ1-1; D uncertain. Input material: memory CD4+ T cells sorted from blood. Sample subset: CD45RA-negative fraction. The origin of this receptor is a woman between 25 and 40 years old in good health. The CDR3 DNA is TGCGCCAGCAAGGGAGGGAACACTGAAGCTTTCTTT. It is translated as CASKGGNTEAFF. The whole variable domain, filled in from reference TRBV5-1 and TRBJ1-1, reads KAGVTQTPRYLIKTRGQQVTLSCSPISGHRSVSWYQQTPGQGLQFLFEYFSETQRNKGNFPGRFSGRQFSNSRSEMNVSTLELGDSALYLCASKGGNTEAFFGQGTRLTVV.